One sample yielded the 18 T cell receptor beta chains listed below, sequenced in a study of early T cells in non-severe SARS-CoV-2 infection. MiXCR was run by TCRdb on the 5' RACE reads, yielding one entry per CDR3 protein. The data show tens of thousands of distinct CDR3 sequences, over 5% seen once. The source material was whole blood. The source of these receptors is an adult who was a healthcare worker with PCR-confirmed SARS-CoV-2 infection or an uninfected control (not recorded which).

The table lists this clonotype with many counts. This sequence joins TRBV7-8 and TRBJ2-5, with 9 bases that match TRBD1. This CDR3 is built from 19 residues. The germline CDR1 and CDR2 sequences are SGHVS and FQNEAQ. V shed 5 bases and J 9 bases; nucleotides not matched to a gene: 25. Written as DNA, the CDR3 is TGTGCCAGCAGCCCCACAATATCCGGGACAGGGAGCGGAGAAGGGGCCCAGTACTTC. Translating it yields CASSPTISGTGSGEGAQYF.

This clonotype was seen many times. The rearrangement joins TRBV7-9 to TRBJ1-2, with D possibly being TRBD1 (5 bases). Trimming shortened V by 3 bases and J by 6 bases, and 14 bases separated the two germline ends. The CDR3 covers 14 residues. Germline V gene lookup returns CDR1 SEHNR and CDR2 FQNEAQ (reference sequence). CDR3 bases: TGTGCCAGCAGCTTTGGGGACCCCGGGGATGGCTACACCTTC. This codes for CASSFGDPGDGYTF. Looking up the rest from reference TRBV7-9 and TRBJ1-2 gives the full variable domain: DTGVSQNPRHKITKRGQNVTFRCDPISEHNRLYWYRQTLGQGPEFLTYFQNEAQLEKSRLLSDRFSAERPKGSFSTLEIQRTEQGDSAMYLCASSFGDPGDGYTFGSGTRLTVV.

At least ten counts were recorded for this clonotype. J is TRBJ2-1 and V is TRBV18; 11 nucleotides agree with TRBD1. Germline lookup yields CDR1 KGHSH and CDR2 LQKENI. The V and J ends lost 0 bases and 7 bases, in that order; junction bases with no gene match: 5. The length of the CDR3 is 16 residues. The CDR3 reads CASSPPGQGVWNEQFF. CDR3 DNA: TGTGCCAGCTCACCACCGGGACAGGGGGTGTGGAATGAGCAGTTCTTC.

The CDR3 protein is CASNFFREDEAFF. As DNA, the CDR3 is TGTGCCAGCAACTTCTTCCGGGAGGATGAAGCTTTCTTT. This sequence joins TRBV11-2 and TRBJ1-1; unclear D gene. The CDR3 consists of 13 residues. With 7 bases removed from V and 7 bases from J, the gap between germline ends came to 16 bases. Per germline, CDR1 SGHAT and CDR2 FQNNGV.

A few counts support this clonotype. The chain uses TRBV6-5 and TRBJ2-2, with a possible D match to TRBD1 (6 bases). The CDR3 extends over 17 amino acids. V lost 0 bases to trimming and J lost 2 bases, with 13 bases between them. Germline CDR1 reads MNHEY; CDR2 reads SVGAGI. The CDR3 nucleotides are TGTGCCAGCAGTTACTCTTACCCAGGGGCAAACACCGGGGAGCTGTTTTTT. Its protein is CASSYSYPGANTGELFF.

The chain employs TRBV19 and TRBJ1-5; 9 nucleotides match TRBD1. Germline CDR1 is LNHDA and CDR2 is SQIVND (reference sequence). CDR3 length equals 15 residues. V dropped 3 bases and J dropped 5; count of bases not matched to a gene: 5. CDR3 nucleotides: TGTGCCAGTAGTATCCAGGACAGGGGATATCAGCCCCAGCATTTT. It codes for CASSIQDRGYQPQHF.

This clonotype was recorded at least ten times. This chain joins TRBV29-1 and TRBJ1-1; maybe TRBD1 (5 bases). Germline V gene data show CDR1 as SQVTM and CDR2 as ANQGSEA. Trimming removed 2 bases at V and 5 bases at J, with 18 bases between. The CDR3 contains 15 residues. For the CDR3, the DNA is TGCAGCGTTGAAAGGGGTTTCGGGAGGTGGACTGAAGCTTTCTTT. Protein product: CSVERGFGRWTEAFF. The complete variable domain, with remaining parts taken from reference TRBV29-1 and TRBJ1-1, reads SAVISQKPSRDICQRGTSLTIQCQVDSQVTMMFWYRQQPGQSLTLIATANQGSEATYESGFVIDKFPISRPNLTFSTLTVSNMSPEDSSIYLCSVERGFGRWTEAFFGQGTRLTVV.

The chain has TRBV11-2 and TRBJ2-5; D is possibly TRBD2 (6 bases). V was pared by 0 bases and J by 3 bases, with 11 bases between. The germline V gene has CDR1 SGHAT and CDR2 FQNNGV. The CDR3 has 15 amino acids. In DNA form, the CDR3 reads TGTGCCAGCAGCTTAGACTATCGGACTAAAGAGACCCAGTACTTC. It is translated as CASSLDYRTKETQYF.

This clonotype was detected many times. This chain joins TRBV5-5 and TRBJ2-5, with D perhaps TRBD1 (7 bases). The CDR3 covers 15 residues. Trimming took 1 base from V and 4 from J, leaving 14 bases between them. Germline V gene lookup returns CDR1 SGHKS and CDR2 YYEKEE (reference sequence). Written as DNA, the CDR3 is TGTGCCAGCAGCTTGTTGCAGGGGGGTGGAGAGACCCAGTACTTC. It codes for CASSLLQGGGETQYF.

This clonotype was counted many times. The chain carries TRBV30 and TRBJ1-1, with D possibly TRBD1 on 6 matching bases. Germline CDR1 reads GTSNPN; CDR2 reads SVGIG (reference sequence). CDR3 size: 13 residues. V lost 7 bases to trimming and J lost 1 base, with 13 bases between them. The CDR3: CAFSMDRNTEAFF. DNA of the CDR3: TGTGCCTTTTCTATGGACAGGAACACTGAAGCTTTCTTT.

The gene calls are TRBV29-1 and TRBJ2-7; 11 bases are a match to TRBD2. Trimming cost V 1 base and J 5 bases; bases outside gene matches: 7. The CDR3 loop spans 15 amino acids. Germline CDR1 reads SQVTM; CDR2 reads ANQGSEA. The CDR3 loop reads CSVEVLSGRANEQYF. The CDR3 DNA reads TGCAGCGTTGAAGTCCTTAGCGGGAGGGCTAACGAGCAGTACTTC.

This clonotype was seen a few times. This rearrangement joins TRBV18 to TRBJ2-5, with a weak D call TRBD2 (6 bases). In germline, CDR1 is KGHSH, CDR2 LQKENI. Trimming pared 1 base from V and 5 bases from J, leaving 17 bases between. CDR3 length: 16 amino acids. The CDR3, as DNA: TGTGCCAGCTCACCACAAGCAGGGAGGATCTGGGAGACCCAGTACTTC. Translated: CASSPQAGRIWETQYF.

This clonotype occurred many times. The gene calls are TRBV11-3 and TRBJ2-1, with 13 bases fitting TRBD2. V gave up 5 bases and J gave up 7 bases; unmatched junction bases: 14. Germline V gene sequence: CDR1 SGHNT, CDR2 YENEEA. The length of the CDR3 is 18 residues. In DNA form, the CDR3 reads TGTGCCAGCAGCCCCAGACTAGGGACTAGCGGGACGCGAAATGAGCAGTTCTTC. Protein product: CASSPRLGTSGTRNEQFF.

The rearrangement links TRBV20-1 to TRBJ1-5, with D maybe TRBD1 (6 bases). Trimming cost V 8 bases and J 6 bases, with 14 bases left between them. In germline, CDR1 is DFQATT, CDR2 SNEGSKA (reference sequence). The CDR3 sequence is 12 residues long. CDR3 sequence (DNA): TGCAGTTCTCAAGACAGGTCTCAGCCCCAGCATTTT. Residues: CSSQDRSQPQHF.

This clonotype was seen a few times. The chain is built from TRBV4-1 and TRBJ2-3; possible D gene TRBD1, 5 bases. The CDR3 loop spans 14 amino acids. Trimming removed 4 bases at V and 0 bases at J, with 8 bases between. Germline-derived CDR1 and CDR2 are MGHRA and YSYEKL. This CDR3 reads CASSPDTSTDTQYF. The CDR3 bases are TGCGCCAGCAGCCCGGACACTAGCACAGATACGCAGTATTTT.

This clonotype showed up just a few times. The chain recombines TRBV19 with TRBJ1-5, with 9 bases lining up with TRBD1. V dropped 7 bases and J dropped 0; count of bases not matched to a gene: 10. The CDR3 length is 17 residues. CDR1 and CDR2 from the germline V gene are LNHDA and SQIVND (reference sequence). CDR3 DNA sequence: TGTGCCAGTAACCCGGGACAGGGAGCTTCTAGCAATCAGCCCCAGCATTTT. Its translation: CASNPGQGASSNQPQHF.

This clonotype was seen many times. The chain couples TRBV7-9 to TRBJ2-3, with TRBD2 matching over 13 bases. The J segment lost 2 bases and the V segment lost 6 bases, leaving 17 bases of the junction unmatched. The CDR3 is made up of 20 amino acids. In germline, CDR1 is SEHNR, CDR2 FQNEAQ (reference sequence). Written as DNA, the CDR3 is TGTGCCAGCAGTCAAAGGACTAGCGGGGGCCTTACCGCTTACACAGATACGCAGTATTTT. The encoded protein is CASSQRTSGGLTAYTDTQYF. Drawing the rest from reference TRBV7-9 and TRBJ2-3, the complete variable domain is DTGVSQNPRHKITKRGQNVTFRCDPISEHNRLYWYRQTLGQGPEFLTYFQNEAQLEKSRLLSDRFSAERPKGSFSTLEIQRTEQGDSAMYLCASSQRTSGGLTAYTDTQYFGPGTRLTVL.

The CDR3 reads CASSSRQGSTGELFF. The CDR3, as DNA: TGTGCCAGCAGTTCCCGACAGGGCAGCACCGGGGAGCTGTTTTTT. The gene calls are TRBV11-2 and TRBJ2-2; 7 bases fit TRBD1. The germline V gene encodes CDR1 SGHAT and CDR2 FQNNGV. This CDR3 spans 15 amino acids. V shed 6 bases and J 4 bases; nucleotides not matched to a gene: 8.